A single sample is the source of the 9 T cell receptor beta chains below, sequenced in a study of blood T cell repertoires in COVID-19. The data were produced by immunoSEQ multiplex PCR, yet TCRdb's version contains in-frame clones alone and is incomplete. The sample holds a few hundred thousand clones, around 92% seen once. The material sequenced was peripheral blood. Receptors originate from a person aged 18-30 years with COVID-19, enrolled during active disease.

For this clone: A far larger clone differs by one base, so this is likely a read error. The sample has other DNA sequences that encode this CDR3 too. The chain couples TRBV3-1 (or the pseudogene TRBV3-2) to TRBJ2-7; 12 nucleotides align to TRBD2. J lost 4 bases, V lost 4 bases, and 2 bases had no gene match. Germline V lookup: CDR1 LGHDT, CDR2 YNNKEL (reference sequence). The CDR3 contains 14 residues. The CDR3 DNA sequence: TGTGCCAGCAGCCCCGGGACTAGCGGGTACGAGCAGTACTTC. It yields the protein CASSPGTSGYEQYF.

J is TRBJ2-3 and V is TRBV5-4, with TRBD1 matching over 10 bases. V was clipped by 4 bases and J by 3 bases; unmatched bases: 5. Germline V gene data show CDR1 as SGHNT and CDR2 as YYREEE (reference sequence). This CDR3 is 15 amino acids long. The CDR3 DNA sequence: TGTGCCAGCAGCCGAGACAGGGGGCTGACAGATACGCAGTATTTT. Translated: CASSRDRGLTDTQYF.

This clone was found once. V is TRBV29-1 and J is TRBJ2-3; 8 positions agree with TRBD2. V dropped 4 bases and J dropped 4; count of bases not matched to a gene: 7. The CDR3 is 14 residues long. The germline gives CDR1 SQVTM, CDR2 ANQGSEA. The CDR3 DNA is TGCAGCGTTGCGGGAGGGCCGTCGGCAGATACGCAGTATTTT. This translates into CSVAGGPSADTQYF.

This rearrangement joins TRBV6-5 to TRBJ1-2; TRBD1 aligns across 7 bases. V lost 6 bases and J lost 8; bases outside the gene matches: 12. Germline values: CDR1 MNHEY, CDR2 SVGAGI. The CDR3 spans 14 residues. The CDR3 sequence: CASRRLATGRGYTF. CDR3 nucleotide sequence: TGTGCCAGCAGAAGACTGGCGACAGGGCGCGGCTACACCTTC.

V usage is TRBV7-9 and J usage is TRBJ2-7, with TRBD1 matching over 8 bases. This CDR3 spans 13 amino acids. Trimming cost V 5 bases and J 1 base; bases outside gene matches: 1. Germline loops: CDR1 SEHNR, CDR2 FQNEAQ (reference sequence). CDR3 amino acids: CASSDRGSYEQYF. The CDR3 DNA sequence: TGTGCCAGCAGCGACAGGGGTTCCTACGAGCAGTACTTC.

This rearrangement joins TRBV7-9 to TRBJ2-7, with 11 positions matching TRBD1. Germline assignment: CDR1 SEHNR and CDR2 FQNEAQ (reference sequence). CDR3 length equals 15 residues. Trimming at V came to 4 bases and at J to 2 bases, leaving 4 bases not matched to a gene. The CDR3 nucleotides are TGTGCCAGCAGCTGGGGGACAGGGGGTCCCTACGAGCAGTACTTC. It codes for CASSWGTGGPYEQYF.

This sequence joins TRBV27 and TRBJ1-3; 11 bases line up with TRBD1. V trimming: 3 bases; J trimming: 1 base; junction bases outside the gene matches: 17. This CDR3 spans 21 amino acids. Germline V CDR1 and CDR2: MNHEY, SMNVEV (reference sequence). In nucleotides, the CDR3 is TGTGCCAGCAGTTTGGGGGACGCGGACAGGGGGCTACAAGGGTCTGGAAACACCATATATTTT. Protein product: CASSLGDADRGLQGSGNTIYF.

V and J are TRBV4-1 and TRBJ2-3, with D uncertain. Trimming removed 4 bases at V and 6 bases at J, with 8 bases between. The CDR3 totals 12 residues. Germline loops: CDR1 MGHRA, CDR2 YSYEKL. The CDR3 protein is CASSPAADTQYF. For the CDR3, the DNA is TGCGCCAGCAGCCCCGCAGCGGATACGCAGTATTTT.

This clone was counted only a few times. V is TRBV6-5 and J is TRBJ2-7, with 9 positions matching TRBD2. Germline CDR1 and CDR2: MNHEY and SVGAGI. J gave up 4 bases and V 2 bases, and 6 bases lay outside the gene matches. The CDR3 contains 15 residues. CDR3 protein: CASSYGSGSEYEQYF. Here the CDR3 DNA reads TGTGCCAGCAGTTACGGTAGCGGGAGCGAATACGAGCAGTACTTC.